The clone carrying this T cell receptor (beta chain) was seen only a few times. TCRdb called the 5' RACE reads again in MiXCR, with one record for every CDR3 protein. The sample carries some 11,000 distinct CDR3 sequences, 5.5% to 7% recorded once. Time point specified: sample taken at primary tumor resection. The data were obtained in a study of spatial heterogeneity in lung cancer. The receptor's source is a male donor with early-stage non-small cell lung cancer. Sequenced material: PBMCs, taken at surgery.

The CDR3 region has the DNA TGCGCCAGCAGCCGCCCGACTAGCACAGATACGCAGTATTTT. The encoded protein is CASSRPTSTDTQYF. The V gene is TRBV5-1, the J gene TRBJ2-3; D not certain. V lost 4 bases and J 0 bases, leaving 9 bases between the germline ends. Germline V lookup: CDR1 SGHRS, CDR2 YFSETQ. The CDR3 runs to 14 residues. The full variable domain, completed using reference TRBV5-1 and TRBJ2-3, is KAGVTQTPRYLIKTRGQQVTLSCSPISGHRSVSWYQQTPGQGLQFLFEYFSETQRNKGNFPGRFSGRQFSNSRSEMNVSTLELGDSALYLCASSRPTSTDTQYFGPGTRLTVL.